The 17 T cell receptor beta chains reported below all come from one sample, sequenced in a study of T-cell memory formation after mild COVID-19. TCRdb processed the 5' RACE reads anew with MiXCR; each CDR3 protein has one entry. The data show 500,000 to 650,000 distinct CDR3 sequences, 20% to 25% seen once. Sample: PBMCs or a T cell subset sorted from them (not recorded which). These receptors came from an adult woman who had mild COVID-19 (a few samples of this study predate the infection). Cell type and time point are not known.

The J gene is TRBJ2-3, the V gene TRBV7-3; 7 positions agree with TRBD1. The CDR3 runs 15 residues. Germline-derived CDR1 and CDR2 are SGHTA and FQGTGA. The V gene end was trimmed by 5 bases and the J gene end by 3 bases; junction bases not matched to a gene: 8. The CDR3 DNA follows: TGTGCCAGCAGCCCGACAGGGCGGTGGACAGATACGCAGTATTTT. Translation gives CASSPTGRWTDTQYF.

The chain joins TRBV20-1 to TRBJ2-2; 7 bases match TRBD2. The CDR3 has 13 residues. The V segment lost 6 bases and the J segment 5 bases; nucleotides outside the gene matches: 6. CDR1 is DFQATT, CDR2 SNEGSKA, per germline (reference sequence). The CDR3 DNA is TGCAGTGCGGGCGGGAGTCGAACCGGGGAGCTGTTTTTT. It yields the protein CSAGGSRTGELFF.

The gene calls are TRBV29-1 and TRBJ1-3; D is unresolved. Germline V gene lookup returns CDR1 SQVTM and CDR2 ANQGSEA. Trimming removed 3 bases at V and 13 bases at J, with 13 bases between. The CDR3 has 11 amino acids. This CDR3 reads CSVDLGSSIYF. CDR3 nucleotide sequence: TGCAGCGTTGATCTCGGGTCCTCTATATATTTT.

The genes are TRBV5-1 and TRBJ2-2, with 8 bases aligning to TRBD2. The CDR3 loop spans 15 amino acids. Looked up from germline, CDR1 is SGHRS and CDR2 is YFSETQ. V lost 4 bases and J lost 3; bases outside the gene matches: 5. The CDR3 protein is CASSISGTYTGELFF. CDR3 in DNA: TGCGCCAGCAGCATTAGCGGGACGTACACCGGGGAGCTGTTTTTT.

This clonotype turned up a few times. The V call is TRBV16, the J call TRBJ1-3; tentatively, D is TRBD1 (6 bases). CDR1 KGHSY and CDR2 FQNENV come from the germline V gene. The CDR3 is made up of 16 amino acids. With 4 bases removed from V and 0 bases from J, the gap between germline ends came to 13 bases. This CDR3 is CASSRGQHASGNTIYF. As DNA, the CDR3 is TGTGCCAGCAGCCGCGGACAGCACGCCTCTGGAAACACCATATATTTT. Combining the CDR3 with reference TRBV16 and TRBJ1-3 gives the whole variable domain GEEVAQTPKHLVRGEGQKAKLYCAPIKGHSYVFWYQQVLKNEFKFLISFQNENVFDETGMPKERFSAKCLPNSPCSLEIQATKLEDSAVYFCASSRGQHASGNTIYFGEGSWLTVV.

The chain carries TRBV4-2 and TRBJ1-3, with a weak D call TRBD1 (5 bases). V was trimmed by 2 bases and J by 2 bases, leaving 10 bases between them. Germline-derived CDR1 and CDR2 are LGHNA and YNFKEQ. CDR3 length: 15 residues. CDR3 protein: CASSQSKTAGNTIYF. CDR3 DNA: TGTGCCAGCAGCCAATCCAAGACAGCTGGAAACACCATATATTTT.

This rearrangement joins TRBV12-3 or TRBV12-4 to TRBJ2-3; possible D gene TRBD1, 6 bases. V lost 5 bases to trimming and J lost 1 base, with 16 bases between them. The CDR3 has 16 residues. The DNA of the CDR3 is TGTGCCAGCAGTCAGAACAGGGTGAGGGGCACAGATACGCAGTATTTT. Its translation: CASSQNRVRGTDTQYF.

V is TRBV7-6 and J is TRBJ2-7; 11 nucleotides line up with TRBD2. CDR3 length equals 18 residues. V gave up 1 base and J gave up 4 bases; unmatched junction bases: 12. The germline V gene encodes CDR1 SGHVS and CDR2 FNYEAQ. The DNA of the CDR3 is TGTGCCAGCAGCTTAGGATCGAGGTCTAGCGGGAGGAATTACGAGCAGTACTTC. This sequence encodes CASSLGSRSSGRNYEQYF.

The table lists this clonotype with a few counts. The chain links TRBV7-2 to TRBJ1-2, with 9 bases lining up with TRBD1. V gave up 5 bases and J gave up 2 bases; unmatched junction bases: 6. Germline-derived CDR1 and CDR2 are SGHTA and FQGNSA. The CDR3 covers 15 residues. The CDR3 here is CASSLWDRANYGYTF. In DNA form, the CDR3 reads TGTGCCAGCAGCCTATGGGACAGGGCCAACTATGGCTACACCTTC.

There are a few counts of this clonotype. The chain has TRBV4-3 and TRBJ2-1; 13 positions match TRBD2. This CDR3 is 16 amino acids long. Germline V gene data show CDR1 as LGHNA and CDR2 as YSLEER. The trim removed 0 bases at V and 9 bases at J, leaving 5 bases unmatched. CDR3: CASSQDLTSGRTEQFF. CDR3 DNA sequence: TGCGCCAGCAGCCAAGATCTGACTAGCGGGAGGACTGAGCAGTTCTTC.

CDR3 nucleotides: TGCGCCAGCAGCTTCGGGGGCCAAGGGGAGACCCAGTACTTC. Protein product: CASSFGGQGETQYF. The V call is TRBV5-1, the J call TRBJ2-5; D may be TRBD1 or TRBD2 (6 bases each). V was trimmed by 2 bases and J by 5 bases, leaving 13 bases between them. The CDR3 is 14 amino acids. CDR1 is SGHRS and CDR2 is YFSETQ in the germline V gene.

V and J are TRBV7-2 and TRBJ2-7; D is unresolved. This CDR3 region has 11 residues. CDR1 and CDR2 (germline): SGHTA, FQGNSA. V lost 2 bases, J lost 6 bases, and 5 bases lay in between. CDR3 bases: TGTGCCAGCAGCTTACTGTTCGAGCAGTACTTC. It yields the protein CASSLLFEQYF. Using reference TRBV7-2 and TRBJ2-7 for the parts outside the CDR3, the full variable domain is GAGVSQSPSNKVTEKGKDVELRCDPISGHTALYWYRQSLGQGLEFLIYFQGNSAPDKSGLPSDRFSAERTGGSVSTLTIQRTQQEDSAVYLCASSLLFEQYFGPGTRLTVT.

This clonotype was found a few times. The chain couples TRBV24-1 to TRBJ2-2, with a possible D match to TRBD2 (6 bases). The CDR3 loop spans 14 amino acids. Germline lookup yields CDR1 KGHDR and CDR2 SFDVKD. The V and J ends lost 6 bases and 3 bases respectively, with 10 bases between them. CDR3: CATSPWRDTGELFF. The CDR3 coding sequence is TGTGCCACCAGTCCCTGGAGGGACACCGGGGAGCTGTTTTTT.

This clonotype was counted between two and nine times. This chain links TRBV5-6 with TRBJ1-1; D perhaps matches TRBD1 (5 bases). The V end was cut by 6 bases, the J end by 7 bases, with 16 bases between. The V gene's germline CDR1 is SGHDT and CDR2 YYEEEE. The CDR3 is made up of 13 amino acids. The CDR3 is CASTDWGTVEAFF. The CDR3 DNA reads TGTGCCAGCACTGATTGGGGGACGGTTGAAGCTTTCTTT.

This chain connects TRBV11-2 to TRBJ2-7; 7 bases fit TRBD2. The CDR3 spans 15 residues. Germline assignment: CDR1 SGHAT and CDR2 FQNNGV. J was trimmed by 3 bases and V by 0 bases; bases with no gene match: 5. DNA of the CDR3: TGTGCCAGCAGCTTAGAAGCGGGGACGGTCTACGAGCAGTACTTC. Translation: CASSLEAGTVYEQYF.

This clonotype was seen more than once but under ten times. The V call is TRBV7-6, the J call TRBJ2-7; 8 bases match TRBD1. The CDR3 sequence is 18 residues long. V was clipped by 4 bases and J by 2 bases; unmatched bases: 16. CDR1 is SGHVS, CDR2 FNYEAQ, per germline. CDR3 in amino acids: CASSSPLNRGLGTYEQYF. For the CDR3, the DNA is TGTGCCAGCAGCTCGCCGCTCAACAGGGGGTTGGGGACCTACGAGCAGTACTTC.

In its sample, this clonotype was seen a few times. V usage is TRBV27 and J usage is TRBJ2-6; D unclear. Germline CDR1 reads MNHEY; CDR2 reads SMNVEV (reference sequence). CDR3 length: 17 residues. V was trimmed by 3 bases and J by 1 base, leaving 13 bases between them. The CDR3 coding sequence is TGTGCCAGCAGTTTTTCGTCAGCGTCGTCTGGGGCCAACGTCCTGACTTTC. Its translation: CASSFSSASSGANVLTF.